The rows below give T cell receptor beta chains drawn from one sample of a study of T-cell reconstitution after alpha-beta-depleted transplantation in children. Using its own MiXCR run on the PCR reads, TCRdb lists one record per CDR3 protein. The sample has around 400,000 distinct CDR3 sequences, about 20% seen once. Sequencing was performed on PBMCs from the stem cell graft donor, taken from the stem cell graft. The receptors stem from a human donor who donated a stem cell graft to a child with acute myeloid leukemia. Each CDR3 is given with its conserved first and last residue. Fields, in order: clone size, J gene, V gene, D gene, CDR3 protein, CDR3 DNA. A D gene is named only where the DNA matches it firmly. Size is stated for part of the rows, as once, few or many counts, or as a class when the clone is expanded.

abundance: few
j_gene: TRBJ2-5
v_gene: TRBV12-3/TRBV12-4
d_gene: .
CDR3aa: CASRLRGGGETQYF
CDR3nt: TGTGCCAGCAGATTGAGGGGGGGCGGGGAGACCCAGTACTTC

abundance: .
j_gene: TRBJ2-7
v_gene: TRBV28
d_gene: .
CDR3aa: CASSLYGPNEQYF
CDR3nt: TGTGCCAGCAGTTTATATGGCCCCAACGAGCAGTACTTC

abundance: few
j_gene: TRBJ1-2
v_gene: TRBV5-5
d_gene: .
CDR3aa: CASSLAGSNGYTF
CDR3nt: TGTGCCAGCAGCTTGGCCGGGTCGAATGGCTACACCTTC

abundance: .
j_gene: TRBJ2-2
v_gene: TRBV28
d_gene: TRBD2
CDR3aa: CASSLTLYTSGRIGELFF
CDR3nt: TGTGCCAGCAGTTTGACTCTATATACTAGCGGGAGGATCGGGGAGCTGTTTTTT

abundance: .
j_gene: TRBJ2-7
v_gene: TRBV10-3
d_gene: .
CDR3aa: CAISESAVGDEQYF
CDR3nt: TGTGCCATCAGTGAGTCGGCGGTAGGGGACGAGCAGTACTTC

abundance: once
j_gene: TRBJ1-1
v_gene: TRBV4-1
d_gene: TRBD1
CDR3aa: CASAQGANPEAFF
CDR3nt: TGCGCCAGCGCACAGGGGGCGAACCCTGAAGCTTTCTTT

abundance: .
j_gene: TRBJ2-1
v_gene: TRBV2
d_gene: .
CDR3aa: CASRGLTYNEQFF
CDR3nt: TGTGCCAGCAGGGGACTCACCTACAATGAGCAGTTCTTC

abundance: few
j_gene: TRBJ2-2
v_gene: TRBV24-1
d_gene: .
CDR3aa: CATSDPSPNTGELFF
CDR3nt: TGTGCCACCAGTGATCCGAGCCCGAACACCGGGGAGCTGTTTTTT

abundance: .
j_gene: TRBJ2-1
v_gene: TRBV7-9
d_gene: .
CDR3aa: CASRPERRSSYNEQFF
CDR3nt: TGTGCCAGCAGACCCGAGCGGAGGAGCTCCTACAATGAGCAGTTCTTC

abundance: .
j_gene: TRBJ2-7
v_gene: TRBV21-1
d_gene: .
CDR3aa: CASSAPGQGVEQYF
CDR3nt: TGTGCCAGCAGCGCCCCGGGACAGGGCGTCGAGCAGTACTTC

abundance: few
j_gene: TRBJ1-5
v_gene: TRBV12-3/TRBV12-4
d_gene: .
CDR3aa: CASTPDQRNQPQHF
CDR3nt: TGTGCCAGCACCCCGGACCAAAGGAATCAGCCCCAGCATTTT

abundance: many
j_gene: TRBJ1-2
v_gene: TRBV29-1
d_gene: TRBD1
CDR3aa: CSVGQGARYGYTF
CDR3nt: TGCAGCGTAGGACAGGGGGCGAGGTATGGCTACACCTTC

abundance: .
j_gene: TRBJ2-3
v_gene: TRBV20-1
d_gene: .
CDR3aa: CSARGGQITDTQYF
CDR3nt: TGCAGTGCTAGAGGAGGCCAGATTACAGATACGCAGTATTTT

abundance: .
j_gene: TRBJ2-2
v_gene: TRBV4-1
d_gene: .
CDR3aa: CASTASGNTGELFF
CDR3nt: TGCGCCAGCACCGCGTCGGGAAACACCGGGGAGCTGTTTTTT

abundance: .
j_gene: TRBJ2-1
v_gene: TRBV12-3/TRBV12-4
d_gene: .
CDR3aa: CASSSQGHNEQFF
CDR3nt: TGTGCCAGCAGTTCCCAGGGGCACAATGAGCAGTTCTTC

abundance: few
j_gene: TRBJ1-5
v_gene: TRBV20-1
d_gene: .
CDR3aa: CSARETGRQPQHF
CDR3nt: TGCAGTGCTAGAGAAACAGGGCGACAGCCCCAGCATTTT

abundance: .
j_gene: TRBJ2-7
v_gene: TRBV5-1
d_gene: .
CDR3aa: CASSGGPPYEQYF
CDR3nt: TGCGCCAGCAGCGGCGGGCCTCCCTACGAGCAGTACTTC

abundance: .
j_gene: TRBJ1-3
v_gene: TRBV12-3/TRBV12-4
d_gene: .
CDR3aa: CASSILSGNTIYF
CDR3nt: TGTGCCAGCAGTATCCTCTCTGGAAACACCATATATTTT

abundance: .
j_gene: TRBJ2-1
v_gene: TRBV7-9
d_gene: TRBD2
CDR3aa: CASSPSGRAWNEQFF
CDR3nt: TGTGCCAGCAGCCCAAGCGGGAGGGCATGGAATGAGCAGTTCTTC

abundance: few
j_gene: TRBJ2-7
v_gene: TRBV4-1
d_gene: .
CDR3aa: CASSQSDYYEQYF
CDR3nt: TGCGCCAGCAGCCAATCAGACTACTACGAGCAGTACTTC

abundance: many
j_gene: TRBJ2-1
v_gene: TRBV24-1
d_gene: TRBD2
CDR3aa: CATSGREGNSYNEQFF
CDR3nt: TGTGCCACCAGTGGTCGGGAGGGTAATTCCTACAATGAGCAGTTCTTC

abundance: many
j_gene: TRBJ2-4
v_gene: TRBV20-1
d_gene: .
CDR3aa: CSARPRGKNIQYF
CDR3nt: TGCAGTGCTAGGCCCAGGGGCAAAAACATTCAGTACTTC

abundance: few
j_gene: TRBJ2-1
v_gene: TRBV7-2
d_gene: .
CDR3aa: CASSLVPPYNEQFF
CDR3nt: TGTGCCAGCAGCTTAGTCCCGCCCTACAATGAGCAGTTCTTC

abundance: .
j_gene: TRBJ2-2
v_gene: TRBV20-1
d_gene: .
CDR3aa: CSAHQQGNTGELFF
CDR3nt: TGCAGTGCCCACCAGCAGGGAAACACCGGGGAGCTGTTTTTT

abundance: .
j_gene: TRBJ2-1
v_gene: TRBV4-1
d_gene: .
CDR3aa: CASSVSRATEQFF
CDR3nt: TGCGCCAGCAGCGTATCGCGGGCTACTGAGCAGTTCTTC

abundance: many
j_gene: TRBJ2-7
v_gene: TRBV6-5
d_gene: .
CDR3aa: CASSYGQSYEQYF
CDR3nt: TGTGCCAGCAGTTATGGACAGAGCTACGAGCAGTACTTC

abundance: .
j_gene: TRBJ2-2
v_gene: TRBV5-1
d_gene: .
CDR3aa: CASSSLVTNNGELFF
CDR3nt: TGCGCCAGCAGCTCTCTCGTCACTAACAACGGGGAGCTGTTTTTT

abundance: few
j_gene: TRBJ2-7
v_gene: TRBV28
d_gene: TRBD2
CDR3aa: CASSRTSGRLGYEQYF
CDR3nt: TGTGCCAGCAGTCGCACTAGCGGGAGATTGGGGTACGAGCAGTACTTC

abundance: .
j_gene: TRBJ2-7
v_gene: TRBV3-1
d_gene: .
CDR3aa: CASSQRRDEQYF
CDR3nt: TGTGCCAGCAGCCAACGGAGAGACGAGCAGTACTTC

abundance: .
j_gene: TRBJ2-7
v_gene: TRBV3-1
d_gene: .
CDR3aa: CASSQDWLATYEQYF
CDR3nt: TGTGCCAGCAGCCAAGACTGGCTAGCTACCTACGAGCAGTACTTC

abundance: .
j_gene: TRBJ2-3
v_gene: TRBV11-2
d_gene: .
CDR3aa: CASSLDLLDPAQYF
CDR3nt: TGTGCCAGCAGCTTAGATCTCCTGGATCCCGCGCAGTATTTT

abundance: .
j_gene: TRBJ2-1
v_gene: TRBV11-2
d_gene: TRBD2
CDR3aa: CASTRGLARNNEQFF
CDR3nt: TGTGCCAGCACACGAGGACTAGCGAGAAACAATGAGCAGTTCTTC

abundance: .
j_gene: TRBJ2-3
v_gene: TRBV5-1
d_gene: .
CDR3aa: CASSVALSTDTQYF
CDR3nt: TGCGCCAGCAGTGTGGCGCTTAGCACAGATACGCAGTATTTT

abundance: .
j_gene: TRBJ2-7
v_gene: TRBV28
d_gene: .
CDR3aa: CASSLLPSYEQYF
CDR3nt: TGTGCCAGCAGTTTACTCCCTTCCTACGAGCAGTACTTC

abundance: .
j_gene: TRBJ2-1
v_gene: TRBV3-1
d_gene: TRBD2
CDR3aa: CASSQGAGVDEQFF
CDR3nt: TGTGCCAGCAGCCAAGGGGCGGGAGTGGATGAGCAGTTCTTC

abundance: .
j_gene: TRBJ1-5
v_gene: TRBV10-3
d_gene: .
CDR3aa: CAISDGSGPPYYSNQPQHF
CDR3nt: TGTGCCATCAGTGATGGGTCCGGGCCACCATACTATAGCAATCAGCCCCAGCATTTT

abundance: .
j_gene: TRBJ1-2
v_gene: TRBV6-1
d_gene: .
CDR3aa: CASRKQGTYGYTF
CDR3nt: TGTGCCAGCAGAAAGCAGGGGACCTATGGCTACACCTTC

abundance: .
j_gene: TRBJ2-1
v_gene: TRBV20-1
d_gene: TRBD2
CDR3aa: CSASRASGRAVEQFF
CDR3nt: TGCAGTGCTAGTAGGGCTAGCGGGAGGGCCGTTGAGCAGTTCTTC

abundance: .
j_gene: TRBJ2-7
v_gene: TRBV21-1
d_gene: .
CDR3aa: CASSKVLGGEQYF
CDR3nt: TGTGCCAGCAGCAAAGTTTTAGGGGGCGAGCAGTACTTC

abundance: many
j_gene: TRBJ2-5
v_gene: TRBV20-1
d_gene: .
CDR3aa: CSARAWGAGQETQYF
CDR3nt: TGCAGTGCCCGAGCTTGGGGGGCAGGGCAAGAGACCCAGTACTTC

abundance: few
j_gene: TRBJ2-3
v_gene: TRBV12-3/TRBV12-4
d_gene: .
CDR3aa: CASSLGQPTDTQYF
CDR3nt: TGTGCCAGCAGTTTAGGACAGCCCACAGATACGCAGTATTTT

abundance: many
j_gene: TRBJ1-2
v_gene: TRBV6-1
d_gene: TRBD1
CDR3aa: CASSKRQGYGYTF
CDR3nt: TGTGCCAGCAGTAAACGACAGGGCTATGGCTACACCTTC

abundance: .
j_gene: TRBJ2-1
v_gene: TRBV12-3/TRBV12-4
d_gene: .
CDR3aa: CASTEWGGRDNEQFF
CDR3nt: TGTGCCAGCACCGAGTGGGGGGGCCGAGACAATGAGCAGTTCTTC

abundance: few
j_gene: TRBJ1-1
v_gene: TRBV12-3/TRBV12-4
d_gene: .
CDR3aa: CAISSGSIMNTEAFF
CDR3nt: TGTGCCATCAGCTCCGGGTCCATCATGAACACTGAAGCTTTCTTT

abundance: many
j_gene: TRBJ2-1
v_gene: TRBV20-1
d_gene: .
CDR3aa: CSAGGPYNEQFF
CDR3nt: TGCAGTGCTGGGGGACCTTACAATGAGCAGTTCTTC

abundance: many
j_gene: TRBJ2-1
v_gene: TRBV6-2/TRBV6-3
d_gene: TRBD1
CDR3aa: CASSQWTGRLDNEQFF
CDR3nt: TGTGCCAGCAGTCAATGGACAGGGAGGTTGGACAATGAGCAGTTCTTC

abundance: few
j_gene: TRBJ2-7
v_gene: TRBV9
d_gene: TRBD2
CDR3aa: CASSAGTSGRIQYF
CDR3nt: TGTGCCAGCAGCGCCGGGACTAGCGGGAGGATACAGTACTTC

abundance: few
j_gene: TRBJ2-1
v_gene: TRBV20-1
d_gene: TRBD2
CDR3aa: CSARDSGTSGRSYNEQFF
CDR3nt: TGCAGTGCTAGAGATTCCGGGACTAGCGGACGCTCCTACAATGAGCAGTTCTTC

abundance: .
j_gene: TRBJ2-7
v_gene: TRBV10-3
d_gene: TRBD2
CDR3aa: CAISLSGILPYEQYF
CDR3nt: TGTGCCATCAGTCTAAGCGGGATACTACCCTACGAGCAGTACTTC